This is a list of T cell receptor beta chains from one sample in a study of T cells after yellow fever vaccination. TCRdb reanalysed the 5' RACE reads using MiXCR and keeps one entry per CDR3 protein. The table shows some 260,000 distinct CDR3 sequences, with roughly 5.6% occurring only once. This specimen was CD4+ T cells sorted from PBMCs, taken on the day of the yellow fever booster vaccination. The receptors were sampled from a young man who received the YFV17D yellow fever vaccine. Each CDR3 is given without its conserved first and last residue. Fields, in order: V gene, CDR3 protein.

TRBV23-1,ASSHPWSRADGNTIY
TRBV4-3,ASSPGQGAGKNT
TRBV6-6,ASSSNRFYNEQF
TRBV3-1,ASSRSPTATNEKLF
TRBV6-5,ASSYSRGAQPQH
TRBV28,ASKDTRFEAF
TRBV19,ASSIWDSNQPQH
TRBV5-1,ASSLDLTSTNEKLF
TRBV5-4,ASSLPGVANTGELF
TRBV29-1,SVETTNTEAF
TRBV4-1,ASSQGTGEAEKLF
TRBV5-4,ASSPVAGSAGELF
TRBV18,ASSPGNTIY
TRBV7-2,ASSPGRVTNEKLF
TRBV28,ASRSRDTEETQY
TRBV6-1,ASSESGTSTGELF
TRBV20-1,SASGPPGAF
TRBV5-1,ASSLGWLTEAF
TRBV7-2,ASSSTGTGVNEQF
TRBV6-2/TRBV6-3,ASSYSMTGSQGNQPQH
TRBV7-8,ASSLKRVSYEQY
TRBV2,ASDEAAANTGELF
TRBV15,ATSVDIGYTEAF
TRBV24-1,ATREGRSGANVLT
TRBV12-3/TRBV12-4,ASSLVASGTQY
TRBV12-3/TRBV12-4,ASSQGVGNQPQH
TRBV9,ASSVDPGGTDTQY
TRBV5-1,ASSLTGDSGYGYT
TRBV20-1,SALRGGQETQY
TRBV24-1,ATSGRQATDTQY
TRBV7-3,ASSFNMNTEAF
TRBV7-9,ASSRTPGLAGANNEQF
TRBV12-3/TRBV12-4,ASSYGGSISTEAF
TRBV12-3/TRBV12-4,ASRRQISTDTQY
TRBV7-2,ASSPNPLVSDTQY